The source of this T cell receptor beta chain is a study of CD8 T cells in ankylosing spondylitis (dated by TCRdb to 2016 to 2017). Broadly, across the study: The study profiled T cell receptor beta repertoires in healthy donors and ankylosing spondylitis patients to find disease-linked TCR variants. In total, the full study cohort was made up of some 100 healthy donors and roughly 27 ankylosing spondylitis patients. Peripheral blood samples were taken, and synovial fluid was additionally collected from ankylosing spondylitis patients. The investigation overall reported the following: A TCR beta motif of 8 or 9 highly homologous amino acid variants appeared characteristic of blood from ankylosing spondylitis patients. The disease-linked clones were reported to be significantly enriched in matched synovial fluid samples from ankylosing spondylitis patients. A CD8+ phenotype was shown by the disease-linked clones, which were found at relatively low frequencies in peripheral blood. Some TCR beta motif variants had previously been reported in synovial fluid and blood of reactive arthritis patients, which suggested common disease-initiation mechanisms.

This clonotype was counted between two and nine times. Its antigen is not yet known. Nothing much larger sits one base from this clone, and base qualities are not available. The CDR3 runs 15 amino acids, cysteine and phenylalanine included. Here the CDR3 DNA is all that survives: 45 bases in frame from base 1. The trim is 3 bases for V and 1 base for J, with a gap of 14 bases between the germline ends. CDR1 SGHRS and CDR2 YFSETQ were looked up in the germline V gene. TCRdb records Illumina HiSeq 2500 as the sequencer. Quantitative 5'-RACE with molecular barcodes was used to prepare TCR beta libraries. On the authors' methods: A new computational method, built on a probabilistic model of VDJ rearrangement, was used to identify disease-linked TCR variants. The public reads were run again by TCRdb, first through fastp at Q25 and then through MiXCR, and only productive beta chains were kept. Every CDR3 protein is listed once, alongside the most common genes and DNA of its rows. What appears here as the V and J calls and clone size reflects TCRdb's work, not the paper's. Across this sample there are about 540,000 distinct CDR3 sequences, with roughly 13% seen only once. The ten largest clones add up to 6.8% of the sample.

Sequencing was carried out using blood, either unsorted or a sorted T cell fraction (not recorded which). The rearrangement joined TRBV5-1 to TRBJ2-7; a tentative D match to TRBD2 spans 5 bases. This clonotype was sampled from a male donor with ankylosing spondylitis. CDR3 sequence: CASSSLDGESYEQYF. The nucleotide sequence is TGCGCCAGCAGCTCACTGGACGGGGAATCCTACGAGCAGTACTTC.